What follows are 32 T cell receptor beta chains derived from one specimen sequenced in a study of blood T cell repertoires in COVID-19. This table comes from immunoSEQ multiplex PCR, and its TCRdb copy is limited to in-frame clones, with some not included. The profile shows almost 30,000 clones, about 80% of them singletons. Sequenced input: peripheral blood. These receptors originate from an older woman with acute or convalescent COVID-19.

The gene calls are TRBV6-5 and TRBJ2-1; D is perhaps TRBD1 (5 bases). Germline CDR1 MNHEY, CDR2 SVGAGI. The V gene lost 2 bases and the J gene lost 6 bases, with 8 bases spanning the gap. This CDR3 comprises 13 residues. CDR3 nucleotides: TGTGCCAGCAGTTACCCAAGGGGCAATGAGCAGTTCTTC. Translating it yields CASSYPRGNEQFF.

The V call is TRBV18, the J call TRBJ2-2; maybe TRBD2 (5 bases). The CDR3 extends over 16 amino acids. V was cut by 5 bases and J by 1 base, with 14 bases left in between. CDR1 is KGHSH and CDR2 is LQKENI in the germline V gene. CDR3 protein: CASSSGLAQNTGELFF. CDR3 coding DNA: TGTGCCAGCTCATCCGGACTGGCGCAGAACACCGGGGAGCTGTTTTTT.

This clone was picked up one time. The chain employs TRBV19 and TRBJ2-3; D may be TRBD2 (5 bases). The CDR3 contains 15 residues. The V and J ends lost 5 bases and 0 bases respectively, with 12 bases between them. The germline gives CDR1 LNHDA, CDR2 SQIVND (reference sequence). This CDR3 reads CASSLSRTSTDTQYF. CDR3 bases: TGTGCCAGTAGTCTCTCACGGACTAGCACAGATACGCAGTATTTT.

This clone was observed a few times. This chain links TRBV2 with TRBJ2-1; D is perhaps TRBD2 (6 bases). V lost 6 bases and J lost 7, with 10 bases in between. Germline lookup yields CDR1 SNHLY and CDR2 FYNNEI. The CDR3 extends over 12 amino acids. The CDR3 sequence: CASRSGLNEQFF. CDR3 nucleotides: TGTGCCAGCAGATCGGGACTGAATGAGCAGTTCTTC.

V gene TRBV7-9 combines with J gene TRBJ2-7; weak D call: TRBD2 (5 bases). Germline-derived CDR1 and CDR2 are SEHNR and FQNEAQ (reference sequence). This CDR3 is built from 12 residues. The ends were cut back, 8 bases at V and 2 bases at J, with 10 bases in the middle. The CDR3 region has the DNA TGTGCCAGCGCGGGCAGAGCCTACGAGCAGTACTTC. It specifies CASAGRAYEQYF.

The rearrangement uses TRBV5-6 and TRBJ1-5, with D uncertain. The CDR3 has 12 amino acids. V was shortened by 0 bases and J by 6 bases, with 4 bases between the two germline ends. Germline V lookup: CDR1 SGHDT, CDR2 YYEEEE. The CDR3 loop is CASSLVGQPQHF. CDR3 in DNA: TGTGCCAGCAGCTTGGTCGGTCAGCCCCAGCATTTT.

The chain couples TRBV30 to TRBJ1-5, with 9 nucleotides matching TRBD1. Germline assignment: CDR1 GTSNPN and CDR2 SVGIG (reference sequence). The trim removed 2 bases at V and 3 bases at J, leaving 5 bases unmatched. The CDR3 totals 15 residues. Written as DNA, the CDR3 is TGTGCCTGGAGTACCGGGACAGGGAACAATCAGCCCCAGCATTTT. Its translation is CAWSTGTGNNQPQHF.

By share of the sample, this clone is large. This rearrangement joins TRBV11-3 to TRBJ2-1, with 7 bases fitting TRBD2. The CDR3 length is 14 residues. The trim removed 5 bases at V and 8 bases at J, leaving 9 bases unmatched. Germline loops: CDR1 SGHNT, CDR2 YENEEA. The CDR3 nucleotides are TGTGCCAGCAGCCCGACCCCTAGCGGCCATGAGCAGTTCTTC. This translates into CASSPTPSGHEQFF.

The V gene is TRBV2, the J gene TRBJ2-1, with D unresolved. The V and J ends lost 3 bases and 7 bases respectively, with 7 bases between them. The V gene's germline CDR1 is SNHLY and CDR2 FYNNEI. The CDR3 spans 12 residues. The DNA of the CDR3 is TGTGCCAGCAGTGACGAGCGAAATGAGCAGTTCTTC. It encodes CASSDERNEQFF.

CDR3 region: CASSIRGLAGGPQFF. The CDR3 region has the DNA TGTGCCAGCAGCATCCGCGGACTAGCGGGGGGGCCTCAGTTCTTC. The chain recombines TRBV21-1 with TRBJ2-1; the tabulated D call, TRBD2, remains unverified against the DNA. TRBV21-1 is designated a pseudogene. This CDR3 has 15 amino acids.

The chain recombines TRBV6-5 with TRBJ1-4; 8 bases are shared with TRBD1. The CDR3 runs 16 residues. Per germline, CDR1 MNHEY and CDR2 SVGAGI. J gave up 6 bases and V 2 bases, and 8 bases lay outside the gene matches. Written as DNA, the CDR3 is TGTGCCAGCAGTTACCTACGGGGACAGGCGGATGAAAAACTGTTTTTT. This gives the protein CASSYLRGQADEKLFF.

CDR3 sequence: CASSLDRNYGYTF. The CDR3 DNA reads as TGCGCCAGCAGCTTAGACAGAAACTATGGCTACACCTTC. V gene TRBV5-1 combines with J gene TRBJ1-2, with TRBD1 as a possible D gene (5 bases). This CDR3 contains 13 residues. Germline V gene data show CDR1 as SGHRS and CDR2 as YFSETQ. Trimming pared 2 bases from V and 2 bases from J, leaving 7 bases between.

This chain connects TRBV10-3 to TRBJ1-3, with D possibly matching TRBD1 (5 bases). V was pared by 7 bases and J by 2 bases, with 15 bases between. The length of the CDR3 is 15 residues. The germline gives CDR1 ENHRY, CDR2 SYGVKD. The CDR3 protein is CAIKTKEGAGNTIYF. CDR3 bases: TGTGCCATCAAGACGAAGGAAGGGGCTGGAAACACCATATATTTT.

The DNA for the CDR3 is TGTGCCAGCAGTCTCGCGCCTGACAGGTCCTACGAGCAGTACTTC. Translating it yields CASSLAPDRSYEQYF. The chain carries TRBV28 and TRBJ2-7; D possibly corresponds to TRBD1 (6 bases). Per germline, CDR1 MDHEN and CDR2 SYDVKM. V was shortened by 5 bases and J by 1 base, with 15 bases between the two germline ends. CDR3 length equals 15 residues.

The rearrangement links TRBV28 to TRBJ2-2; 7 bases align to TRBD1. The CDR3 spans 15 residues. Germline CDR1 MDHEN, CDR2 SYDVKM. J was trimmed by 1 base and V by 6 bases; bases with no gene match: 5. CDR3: CASSLGQENTGELFF. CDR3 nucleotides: TGTGCCAGCAGCCTCGGACAGGAGAACACCGGGGAGCTGTTTTTT.

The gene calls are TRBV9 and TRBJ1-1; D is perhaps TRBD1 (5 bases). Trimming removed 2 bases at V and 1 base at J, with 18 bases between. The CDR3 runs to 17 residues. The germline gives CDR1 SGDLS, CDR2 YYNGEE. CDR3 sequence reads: CASSVSGGRPGNTEAFF. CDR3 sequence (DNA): TGTGCCAGCAGCGTCTCCGGGGGACGGCCGGGGAACACTGAAGCTTTCTTT.

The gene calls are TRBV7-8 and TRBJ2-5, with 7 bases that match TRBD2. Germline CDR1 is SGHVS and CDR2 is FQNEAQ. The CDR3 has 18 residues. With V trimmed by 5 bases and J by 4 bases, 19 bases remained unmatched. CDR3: CASSLRGGLEGGRETQYF. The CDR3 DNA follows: TGTGCCAGCAGCCTAAGGGGCGGTTTGGAGGGCGGGAGAGAGACCCAGTACTTC. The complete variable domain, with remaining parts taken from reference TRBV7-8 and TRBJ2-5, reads GAGVSQSPRYKVAKRGQDVALRCDPISGHVSLFWYQQALGQGPEFLTYFQNEAQLDKSGLPSDRFFAERPEGSVSTLKIQRTQQEDSAVYLCASSLRGGLEGGRETQYFGPGTRLLVL.

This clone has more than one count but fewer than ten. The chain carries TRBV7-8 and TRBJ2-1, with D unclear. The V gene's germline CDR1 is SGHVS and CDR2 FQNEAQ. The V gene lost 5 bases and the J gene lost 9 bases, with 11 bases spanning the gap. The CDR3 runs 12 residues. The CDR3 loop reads CASSPDLSEQFF. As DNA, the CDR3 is TGTGCCAGCAGCCCAGACTTGTCTGAGCAGTTCTTC.

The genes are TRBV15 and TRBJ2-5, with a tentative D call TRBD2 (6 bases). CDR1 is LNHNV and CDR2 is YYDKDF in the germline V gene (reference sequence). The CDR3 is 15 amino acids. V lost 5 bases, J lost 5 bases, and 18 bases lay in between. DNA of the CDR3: TGTGCCACCAGCGAATGGAGGGCCGGGCGGGAGACCCAGTACTTC. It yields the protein CATSEWRAGRETQYF.

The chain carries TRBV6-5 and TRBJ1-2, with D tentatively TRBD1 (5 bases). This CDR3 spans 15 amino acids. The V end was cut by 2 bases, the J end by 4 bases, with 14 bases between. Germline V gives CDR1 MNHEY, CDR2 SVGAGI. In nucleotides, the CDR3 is TGTGCCAGCAGTTACGCTGGGGGGAGGGCCTATGGCTACACCTTC. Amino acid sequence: CASSYAGGRAYGYTF.

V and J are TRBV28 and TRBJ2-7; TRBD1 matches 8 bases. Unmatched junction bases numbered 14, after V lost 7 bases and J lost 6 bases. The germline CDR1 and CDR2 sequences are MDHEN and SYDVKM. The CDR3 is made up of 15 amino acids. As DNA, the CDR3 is TGTGCCAGCATCGAAACCGGGACAGGCTTCCCCGAGCAGTACTTC. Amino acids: CASIETGTGFPEQYF.

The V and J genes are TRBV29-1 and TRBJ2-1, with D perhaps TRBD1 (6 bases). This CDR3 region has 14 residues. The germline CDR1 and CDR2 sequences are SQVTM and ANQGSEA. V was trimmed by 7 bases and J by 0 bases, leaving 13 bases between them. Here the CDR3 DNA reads TGCAGCGGGAGACAGGTTAGCTCCTACAATGAGCAGTTCTTC. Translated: CSGRQVSSYNEQFF.

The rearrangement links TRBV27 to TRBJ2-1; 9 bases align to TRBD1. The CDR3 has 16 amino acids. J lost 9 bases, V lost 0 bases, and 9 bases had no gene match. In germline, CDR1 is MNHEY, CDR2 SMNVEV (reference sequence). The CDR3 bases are TGTGCCAGCAGTTTATCAAGCACAACAGGGGGCCCTGAGCAGTTCTTC. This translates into CASSLSSTTGGPEQFF.

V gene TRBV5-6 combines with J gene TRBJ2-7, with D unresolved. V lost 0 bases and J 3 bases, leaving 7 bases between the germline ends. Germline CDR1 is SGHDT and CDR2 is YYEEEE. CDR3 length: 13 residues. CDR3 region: CASSLGHSYEQYF. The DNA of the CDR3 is TGTGCCAGCAGCTTGGGGCACAGCTACGAGCAGTACTTC.

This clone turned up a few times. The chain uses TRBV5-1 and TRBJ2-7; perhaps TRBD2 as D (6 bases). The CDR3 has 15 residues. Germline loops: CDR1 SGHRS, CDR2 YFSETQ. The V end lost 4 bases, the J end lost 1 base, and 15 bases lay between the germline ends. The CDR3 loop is CASSPGGSSSYEQYF. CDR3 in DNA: TGCGCCAGCAGCCCTGGGGGGTCGTCTTCCTACGAGCAGTACTTC. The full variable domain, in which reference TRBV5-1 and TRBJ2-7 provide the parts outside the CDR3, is KAGVTQTPRYLIKTRGQQVTLSCSPISGHRSVSWYQQTPGQGLQFLFEYFSETQRNKGNFPGRFSGRQFSNSRSEMNVSTLELGDSALYLCASSPGGSSSYEQYFGPGTRLTVT.

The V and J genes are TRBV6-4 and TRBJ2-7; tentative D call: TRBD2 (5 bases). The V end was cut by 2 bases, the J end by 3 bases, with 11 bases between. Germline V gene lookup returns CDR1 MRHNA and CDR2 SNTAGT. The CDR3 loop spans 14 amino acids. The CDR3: CASSDQRQNYEQYF. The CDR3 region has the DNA TGTGCCAGCAGTGACCAGCGGCAAAACTACGAGCAGTACTTC.

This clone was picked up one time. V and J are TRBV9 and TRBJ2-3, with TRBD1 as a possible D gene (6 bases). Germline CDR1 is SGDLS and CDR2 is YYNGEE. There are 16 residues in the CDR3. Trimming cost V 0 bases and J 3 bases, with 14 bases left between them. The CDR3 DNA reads TGTGCCAGCAGCGTAGAGGGGGATCGAAATACAGATACGCAGTATTTT. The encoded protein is CASSVEGDRNTDTQYF.

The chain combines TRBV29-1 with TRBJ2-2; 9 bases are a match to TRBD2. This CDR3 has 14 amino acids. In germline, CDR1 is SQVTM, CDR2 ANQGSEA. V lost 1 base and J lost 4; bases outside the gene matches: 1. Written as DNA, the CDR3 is TGCAGCGTTGAAGGGCGGGAGGGCACCGGGGAGCTGTTTTTT. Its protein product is CSVEGREGTGELFF.

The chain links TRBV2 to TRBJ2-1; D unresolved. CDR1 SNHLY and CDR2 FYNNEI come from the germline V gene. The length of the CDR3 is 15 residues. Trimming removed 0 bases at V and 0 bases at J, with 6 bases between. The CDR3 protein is CASSEAIYSYNEQFF. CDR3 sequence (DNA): TGTGCCAGCAGTGAAGCTATCTACTCCTACAATGAGCAGTTCTTC.

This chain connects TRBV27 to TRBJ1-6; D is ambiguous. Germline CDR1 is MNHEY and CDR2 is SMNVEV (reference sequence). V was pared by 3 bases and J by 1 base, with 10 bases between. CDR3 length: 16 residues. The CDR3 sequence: CASSFGRASYNSPLHF. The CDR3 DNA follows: TGTGCCAGCAGTTTTGGGAGGGCATCCTATAATTCACCCCTCCACTTT.

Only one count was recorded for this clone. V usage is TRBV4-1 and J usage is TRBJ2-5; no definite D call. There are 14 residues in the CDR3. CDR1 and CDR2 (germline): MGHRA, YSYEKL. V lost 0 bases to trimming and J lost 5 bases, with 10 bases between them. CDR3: CASSQDKLVETQYF. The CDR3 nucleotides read TGCGCCAGCAGCCAAGATAAGTTAGTTGAGACCCAGTACTTC.

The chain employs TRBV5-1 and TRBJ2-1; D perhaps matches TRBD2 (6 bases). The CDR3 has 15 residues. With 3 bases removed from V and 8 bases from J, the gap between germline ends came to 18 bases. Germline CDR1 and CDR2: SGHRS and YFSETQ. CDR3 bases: TGCGCCAGCAGCTCCCTCGGGAGAAGGGGCGATGAGCAGTTCTTC. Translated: CASSSLGRRGDEQFF.